Listed here are 23 T cell receptor beta chains from one sample, sequenced in a study of T-cell reconstitution after alpha-beta-depleted transplantation in children. Preparing the TCRbeta library involved the use of unique molecular identifiers. TCRdb reprocessed the PCR reads with MiXCR, giving one entry per CDR3 protein. The sample lists fewer than 700,000 distinct CDR3 sequences; 23% were seen once. Sequencing was performed on PBMCs, mostly from graft donor cells, taken 360 days after TCRalphabeta/CD19-depleted stem cell transplant. Source of these receptors: a boy younger than two who had a stem cell transplant for acute myeloid leukemia, so the T cells may come from the graft donor.

This clonotype was seen many times. The J gene is TRBJ2-5, the V gene TRBV20-1, with 8 bases identical to TRBD1. Germline trimming cut 7 bases from V and 5 bases from J; bases unmatched to any gene: 9. Germline loops: CDR1 DFQATT, CDR2 SNEGSKA (reference sequence). This CDR3 spans 13 amino acids. CDR3 nucleotides: TGCAGTGACAAACAGGGGGTCGAGGAGACCCAGTACTTC. Its translation is CSDKQGVEETQYF.

This clonotype was counted a few times. This rearrangement joins TRBV11-2 to TRBJ2-7; D uncertain. Per germline, CDR1 SGHAT and CDR2 FQNNGV. This CDR3 has 15 residues. The V end lost 5 bases, the J end lost 3 bases, and 17 bases lay between the germline ends. CDR3 DNA sequence: TGTGCCAGCAGCCTGGACCCAAAGAGCTTCTACGAGCAGTACTTC. This sequence encodes CASSLDPKSFYEQYF.

This clonotype was recorded a few times. The chain is built from TRBV12-3 or TRBV12-4 and TRBJ2-2; tentatively, D is TRBD1 (5 bases). CDR3 length: 14 residues. Trimming removed 2 bases at V and 7 bases at J, with 11 bases between. In nucleotides, the CDR3 is TGTGCCAGCAGTTTAATCAGCGACAGCGGGGAGCTGTTTTTT. Protein: CASSLISDSGELFF.

This clonotype appeared a single time. CDR3 in DNA: TGTGCCAGCAGCAAAGGAGAACAGGCGAACACTGAAGCTTTCTTT. Residues: CASSKGEQANTEAFF. The V and J genes are TRBV21-1 and TRBJ1-1; the D call of TRBD1 is as the table states it, not checked on the DNA. TRBV21-1 has pseudogene status. The CDR3 length is 15 residues.

This chain connects TRBV15 to TRBJ2-7; D unresolved. The CDR3 totals 15 residues. The V end lost 8 bases, the J end lost 0 bases, and 17 bases lay between the germline ends. Germline CDR1 and CDR2: LNHNV and YYDKDF (reference sequence). CDR3 nucleotide sequence: TGTGCCACCTCTCAGTCCGGGCTACCCTCCTACGAGCAGTACTTC. Translated, it gives CATSQSGLPSYEQYF. The whole variable domain, remainder taken from reference TRBV15 and TRBJ2-7, is DAMVIQNPRYQVTQFGKPVTLSCSQTLNHNVMYWYQQKSSQAPKLLFHYYDKDFNNEADTPDNFQSRRPNTSFCFLDIRSPGLGDTAMYLCATSQSGLPSYEQYFGPGTRLTVT.

This clonotype has only one observation. This rearrangement joins TRBV6-2 or TRBV6-3 to TRBJ1-5; a possible D gene is TRBD1 (5 bases). Germline assignment: CDR1 MNHEY and CDR2 SVGEGT. CDR3 size: 20 residues. The V and J ends lost 5 bases and 0 bases respectively, with 26 bases between them. CDR3 residues: CASSPLRTPLLPYSNQPQHF. The CDR3 DNA reads TGTGCCAGCAGTCCCTTACGGACACCCCTCCTACCATATAGCAATCAGCCCCAGCATTTT.

V gene TRBV2 combines with J gene TRBJ2-1; no clear D gene. The CDR3 consists of 16 residues. V was cut by 4 bases and J by 0 bases, with 13 bases left in between. CDR1 and CDR2 (germline): SNHLY, FYNNEI. Here the CDR3 DNA reads TGTGCCAGCAGTGTCTCCCGTTTCAGCTCCTACAATGAGCAGTTCTTC. It encodes CASSVSRFSSYNEQFF.

This clonotype turned up a few times. The rearrangement links TRBV20-1 to TRBJ1-2; 9 nucleotides agree with TRBD1. CDR3 length equals 13 residues. With 2 bases clipped from V and 7 bases from J, the junction kept 5 bases outside the gene matches. The germline V gene encodes CDR1 DFQATT and CDR2 SNEGSKA (reference sequence). The CDR3 protein is CSARRDRVGGYTF. In nucleotides, the CDR3 is TGCAGTGCTAGAAGGGACAGGGTTGGTGGCTACACCTTC.

This chain uses TRBV7-9 with TRBJ2-7; D may correspond to TRBD1 or TRBD2 (5 bases each). The ends were cut back, 5 bases at V and 3 bases at J, with 11 bases in the middle. CDR3 length: 13 residues. Germline CDR1 SEHNR, CDR2 FQNEAQ (reference sequence). Here the CDR3 DNA reads TGTGCCAGCAGCGGGGCGAGGGACTACGAGCAGTACGTC. Its protein product is CASSGARDYEQYV.

This clonotype has just a few counts. The chain recombines TRBV15 with TRBJ2-7; D call uncertain. Trimming removed 4 bases at V and 1 base at J, with 11 bases between. This CDR3 is built from 14 residues. The germline V gene has CDR1 LNHNV and CDR2 YYDKDF (reference sequence). The CDR3 region has the DNA TGTGCCACCAGCATCGGACCTACGTCCTACGAGCAGTACGTC. Translation: CATSIGPTSYEQYV.

The rearrangement joins TRBV20-1 to TRBJ2-3; D call uncertain. The length of the CDR3 is 12 residues. The V gene lost 3 bases and the J gene lost 4 bases, with 8 bases spanning the gap. From germline, CDR1 is DFQATT and CDR2 SNEGSKA (reference sequence). CDR3 coding DNA: TGCAGTGCTAGCGGGTTCCCAGATACGCAGTATTTT. This codes for CSASGFPDTQYF.

As concerns this clonotype: Possible read error: a much larger clone is one base away. V gene TRBV20-1 combines with J gene TRBJ2-7; D remains unclear. The length of the CDR3 is 14 residues. CDR1 and CDR2 from the germline V gene are DFQATT and SNEGSKA (reference sequence). The CDR3 coding sequence is TGCAGTGCTAGAGATGAACGGAACACCTACGAGCAGTGCTTC. This sequence encodes CSARDERNTYEQCF.

In its sample, this clonotype was seen a few times. The CDR3 DNA sequence: TGTGCCAGCAGTCCAGGGACAGGGATAAACTATGGCTACACCTTC. Protein product: CASSPGTGINYGYTF. This chain links TRBV27 with TRBJ1-2; 9 bases map to TRBD1. Germline lookup yields CDR1 MNHEY and CDR2 SMNVEV (reference sequence). CDR3 size: 15 residues. With 5 bases clipped from V and 2 bases from J, the junction kept 6 bases outside the gene matches.

This rearrangement joins TRBV20-1 to TRBJ1-3, with TRBD1 as a possible D gene (5 bases). Looked up from germline, CDR1 is DFQATT and CDR2 is SNEGSKA (reference sequence). The V gene lost 5 bases and the J gene lost 0 bases, with 14 bases spanning the gap. There are 15 residues in the CDR3. For the CDR3, the DNA is TGCAGTGCTCTTCTAAGGGGCTACTCTGGAAACACCATATATTTT. Amino acids: CSALLRGYSGNTIYF.

CDR3 loop: CASSPRGQVAGNTIYF. CDR3 in DNA: TGTGCCAGCTCACCCCGAGGACAGGTAGCTGGAAACACCATATATTTT. This chain links TRBV18 with TRBJ1-3, with 7 bases identical to TRBD1. V lost 3 bases to trimming and J lost 2 bases; unmatched junction nucleotides: 7. Germline CDR1 and CDR2: KGHSH and LQKENI. CDR3 size: 16 residues.

The V call is TRBV9, the J call TRBJ1-3; no firm D call. Trimming cost V 0 bases and J 0 bases, with 7 bases left between them. Germline-derived CDR1 and CDR2 are SGDLS and YYNGEE. CDR3 length: 15 residues. Written as DNA, the CDR3 is TGTGCCAGCAGCGTAGACACGGTCTCTGGAAACACCATATATTTT. It translates to CASSVDTVSGNTIYF.

The V call is TRBV27, the J call TRBJ2-1; TRBD2 aligns across 9 bases. J was trimmed by 7 bases and V by 4 bases; bases with no gene match: 11. Germline V gene data show CDR1 as MNHEY and CDR2 as SMNVEV (reference sequence). The CDR3 totals 16 residues. The DNA for the CDR3 is TGTGCCAGCAGTTCCTCCGCGGGACTAGCCCTAAATGAGCAGTTCTTC. Amino acid sequence: CASSSSAGLALNEQFF.

This sequence joins TRBV12-3 or TRBV12-4 and TRBJ1-5; TRBD1 might be the D (5 bases). Trimming stripped 1 base from V and 4 bases from J, with 11 bases between. This CDR3 has 15 amino acids. This chain's CDR3 is CASSLGDSSNQPQHF. CDR3 sequence (DNA): TGTGCCAGCAGTTTAGGAGACAGCTCTAATCAGCCCCAGCATTTT.

The J gene is TRBJ1-4, the V gene TRBV5-1; D not resolved. Germline V gene lookup returns CDR1 SGHRS and CDR2 YFSETQ. CDR3 length: 14 amino acids. V was shortened by 0 bases and J by 8 bases, with 11 bases between the two germline ends. CDR3 coding DNA: TGCGCCAGCAGCTTGGGGACGCTAGGAGAAAAACTGTTTTTT. Amino acid sequence: CASSLGTLGEKLFF.

This clonotype was counted many times. The J gene is TRBJ2-3, the V gene TRBV27; 7 bases fit TRBD1. This CDR3 region has 14 residues. Germline CDR1 and CDR2: MNHEY and SMNVEV (reference sequence). The junction had 11 bases not matched to a gene; V was cut back by 10 bases and J by 4 bases. This CDR3 reads CATAWTGAPDTQYF. The CDR3 DNA is TGTGCCACCGCATGGACAGGAGCCCCAGATACGCAGTATTTT.

The chain recombines TRBV4-3 with TRBJ1-1; D remains ambiguous. Germline CDR1 LGHNA, CDR2 YSLEER. Trimming shortened V by 5 bases and J by 3 bases, and 10 bases separated the two germline ends. The CDR3 runs to 13 residues. The CDR3 nucleotides read TGCGCCAGCAGCAGGGTTTTCGACACTGAAGCTTTCTTT. This gives the protein CASSRVFDTEAFF.

This clonotype came up many times. The chain links TRBV12-3 or TRBV12-4 to TRBJ2-7, with D possibly matching TRBD1 (5 bases). V shed 3 bases and J shed 1 base, with 13 bases lying between them. This CDR3 contains 15 residues. In DNA form, the CDR3 reads TGTGCCAGCAGTTTTCGGCAGGGTGTTTCCTACGAGCAGTACTTC. Protein product: CASSFRQGVSYEQYF.

The chain combines TRBV29-1 with TRBJ2-3, with D unresolved. Germline V CDR1 and CDR2: SQVTM, ANQGSEA. Between the trimmed V and J ends, which lost 2 bases and 0 bases, there was a span of 3 bases. This CDR3 spans 12 amino acids. CDR3 amino acids: CSVEQSTDTQYF. DNA for the CDR3: TGCAGCGTTGAACAAAGCACAGATACGCAGTATTTT.